The clone carrying this T cell receptor (beta chain) was seen just once. Its specificity is not known. Data came from immunoSEQ multiplex PCR; TCRdb stores just in-frame clones and leaves some out. The repertoire holds roughly 330,000 clones, with roughly 87% as singletons. From the 120-subject validation cohort, which was separate from the roughly 630-subject first cohort, the donors were drawn. This sample was included in a study of cytomegalovirus exposure and HLA in healthy donors. Findings and limits, study-wide: The tendency of first-cohort TCR clusters to co-occur in the roughly 130 validation repertoires emerged from a later analysis.

Trimming took off 3 bases at V and 0 bases at J, with 9 bases between the two ends. The CDR3 contains 14 residues. Germline assignment: CDR1 MDHEN and CDR2 SYDVKM. J is TRBJ2-7 and V is TRBV28; D unclear. The source of this sequence is a young woman in good health and CMV-seropositive. Sequencing used PBMCs. The DNA of the CDR3 is TGTGCCAGCAGTTTGGCAGGTGACTCCTACGAGCAGTACTTC. Residues: CASSLAGDSYEQYF.